This TCR beta chain was sequenced in a study of blood T cell repertoires in COVID-19. Overall study: COVID-19 samples collected from the United States, Italy and Spain covered acute and convalescent phases. From T cells, B-cell-depleted T cells, or PBMCs came the material, which was cDNA or gDNA.

Per the original data handling: Reference gene primers were amplified, and this amplification served to estimate nucleated cell counts. Profiled with immunoSEQ multiplex PCR; TCRdb holds only in-frame clones, not every one. That table supplies the V and J calls and clone size; D and trimming were determined from the DNA. The sample records tens of thousands of clones, about 86% being singletons. Germline CDR1 is SGHKS and CDR2 is YYEKEE (reference sequence). Germline trimming cut 3 bases from V and 4 bases from J; bases unmatched to any gene: 5. The CDR3 has 14 residues. The V call is TRBV5-5, the J call TRBJ2-7, with 9 nucleotides matching TRBD1. Sequencing was done on a sample of peripheral blood. The sequence derives from a human donor in a cohort sampled during active COVID-19. CDR3 nucleotide sequence: TGTGCCAGCAGCTCCGGACAGGGGCTTTACGAGCAGTACTTC. Protein: CASSSGQGLYEQYF.